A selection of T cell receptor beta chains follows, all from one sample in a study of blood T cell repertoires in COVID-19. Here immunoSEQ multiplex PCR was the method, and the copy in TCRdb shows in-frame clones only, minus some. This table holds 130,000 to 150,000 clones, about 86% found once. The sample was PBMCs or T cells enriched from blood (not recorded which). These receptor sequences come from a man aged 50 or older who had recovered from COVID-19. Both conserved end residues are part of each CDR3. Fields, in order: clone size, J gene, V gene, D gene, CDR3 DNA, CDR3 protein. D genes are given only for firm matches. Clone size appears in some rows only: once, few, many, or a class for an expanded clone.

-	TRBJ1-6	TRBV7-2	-	TGTGCCAGCAGCTTAGACGGCAGGGATTCACCCCTCCACTTT	CASSLDGRDSPLHF
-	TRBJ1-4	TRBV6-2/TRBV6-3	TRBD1	TGTGCCAGCAGTTACCCTACCGTCGGGACAGAGATTAATGAAAAACTGTTTTTT	CASSYPTVGTEINEKLFF
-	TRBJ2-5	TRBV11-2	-	TGTGCCAGCAGCTACGCCATGACCGGGGGGCTGAGGCAAGAGACCCAGTACTTC	CASSYAMTGGLRQETQYF
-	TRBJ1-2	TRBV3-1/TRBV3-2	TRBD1	TGTGCCAGCAGCCTTAAAATCCGGGACAGGGTAGACGGCTACACCTTC	CASSLKIRDRVDGYTF
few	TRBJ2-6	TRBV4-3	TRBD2	TGCGCCAGCAGCCAAGGCGGGGAGGGAGGGTCTGGGGCCAACGTCCTGACTTTC	CASSQGGEGGSGANVLTF
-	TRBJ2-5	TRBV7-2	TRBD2	TGTGCCAGCAGCACACGACTAGCTTCGGAGACTCAGTACTTC	CASSTRLASETQYF
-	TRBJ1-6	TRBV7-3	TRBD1	TGTGCCAGCAGCTTACATCCGGGACAGGGTTTATCACCCCTCCACTTT	CASSLHPGQGLSPLHF
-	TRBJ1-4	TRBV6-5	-	TGTGCCAGCAGGACAGGTTTCGAAAAACTGTTTTTT	CASRTGFEKLFF
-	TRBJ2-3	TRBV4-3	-	TGCGCCAGCAGCCAACGAGTCGGGCAAGGGGCAGATACGCAGTATTTT	CASSQRVGQGADTQYF
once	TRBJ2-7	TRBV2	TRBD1	TGTGCCAGCTCCGGGACAGGGGCTAACGAGCAGTACTTC	CASSGTGANEQYF
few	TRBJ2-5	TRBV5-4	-	TGTGCCAGCAGCTTGGGGCTAGCGGAGACCCAGTACTTC	CASSLGLAETQYF
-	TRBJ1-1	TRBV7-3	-	TGTGCCAGCAGCTTATTGGGGGGGAACACTGAAGCTTTCTTT	CASSLLGGNTEAFF
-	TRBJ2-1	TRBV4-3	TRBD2	TGCGCCAGCAGTCAGACTAGCGGGGACAATGAGCAGTTCTTC	CASSQTSGDNEQFF
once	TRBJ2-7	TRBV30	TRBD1	TGTGCCTGGACCCCAGGGGGCGAGCAGTACTTC	CAWTPGGEQYF
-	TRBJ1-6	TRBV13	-	TGTGCCAGCAGCTCACAGGGATTTGGTTGGTCACCCCTCCACTTT	CASSSQGFGWSPLHF